The 5 T cell receptor beta chains given below trace back to one sample, sequenced in a study of shared clonotypes between healthy human individuals (dated by TCRdb to 2018 to 2021). CD8 naive samples were CD45RO-negative cells positively selected for CCR7, giving a CD45RA+CCR7+ population that excluded TemRA cells. The library was built by means of the immunoSEQ multiplex PCR assay. Sourced from immuneACCESS, this table was stored by TCRdb with only in-frame sequences that have V and J called. A share of the clones is absent; for the studies checked, an unresolved V gene accounts for under half, and the remainder has no known explanation. In this sample the table shows roughly 2,000,000 clones, 85% to 95% of which occur a single time. Roughly 1.7% of the sample is taken by the ten largest. The material sequenced was naive CD8+ T cells from PBMCs. The cell subset or site label on this specimen signifies: CD45RA+CCR7+. Receptors originate from a man younger than 30 in good health. Some clones in this sample may be carry-over from other donors' samples.

This chain uses TRBV7-8 with TRBJ1-2; D not certain. The CDR3 consists of 13 residues. The V gene's germline CDR1 is SGHVS and CDR2 FQNEAQ. V was pared by 5 bases and J by 3 bases, with 10 bases between. CDR3 sequence reads: CASSLGEDYGYTF. In DNA, the CDR3 is TGTGCCAGCAGCCTCGGGGAGGACTATGGCTACACCTTC.

V usage is TRBV27 and J usage is TRBJ2-7; 7 bases align to TRBD1. Trimming cost V 8 bases and J 6 bases; bases outside gene matches: 10. Looked up from germline, CDR1 is MNHEY and CDR2 is SMNVEV (reference sequence). CDR3 size: 13 residues. CDR3 protein: CASRQGGFGEQYF. As DNA, the CDR3 is TGTGCCAGCCGACAGGGTGGCTTTGGCGAGCAGTACTTC.

This clone appeared a single time. The chain links TRBV28 to TRBJ1-1; no clear D. The ends were cut back, 5 bases at V and 1 base at J, with 17 bases in the middle. Germline CDR1 reads MDHEN; CDR2 reads SYDVKM. This CDR3 has 16 residues. The CDR3 DNA sequence: TGTGCCAGCAGTCCGCGACCGGGGTCGGCGAACACTGAAGCTTTCTTT. It specifies CASSPRPGSANTEAFF.

The chain recombines TRBV27 with TRBJ2-7, with D uncertain. This CDR3 spans 13 amino acids. The V and J ends lost 6 bases and 2 bases respectively, with 11 bases between them. Germline assignment: CDR1 MNHEY and CDR2 SMNVEV (reference sequence). The CDR3 nucleotides are TGTGCCAGCAGCCCATCCAGCACCTACGAGCAGTACTTC. Protein product: CASSPSSTYEQYF.

This chain joins TRBV4-3 and TRBJ2-2; possible D gene TRBD1, 5 bases. The CDR3 contains 15 residues. V lost 3 bases, J lost 1 base, and 9 bases lay in between. The germline V gene has CDR1 LGHNA and CDR2 YSLEER. The CDR3 DNA is TGCGCCAGCAGCCATAACACAGGGAACACCGGGGAGCTGTTTTTT. As protein: CASSHNTGNTGELFF.